The 27 T cell receptor beta chains reported below all come from one sample, sequenced in a study of shared clonotypes between healthy human individuals. Generated by immunoSEQ multiplex PCR, the TCRdb table keeps only in-frame clones and is missing some. The sample has about 2 million clones, roughly 95% seen once. Sequencing was carried out using naive CD4+ T cells sorted from blood. As to subset: CD45RA+ positively selected. The source of these receptors is a young man in good health.

The chain recombines TRBV6-6 with TRBJ1-5; D might be TRBD1 (5 bases). The CDR3 is made up of 16 amino acids. CDR1 and CDR2 from the germline V gene are MNHNY and SVGAGI (reference sequence). Trimming took 0 bases from V and 4 from J, leaving 13 bases between them. This chain's CDR3 is CASSYSSGGSNQPQHF. Here the CDR3 DNA reads TGTGCCAGCAGTTACTCGTCTGGGGGATCGAATCAGCCCCAGCATTTT.

The chain uses TRBV7-8 and TRBJ2-2; 11 bases line up with TRBD2. The V gene end was trimmed by 1 base and the J gene end by 7 bases; junction bases not matched to a gene: 5. The CDR3 spans 16 residues. In germline, CDR1 is SGHVS, CDR2 FQNEAQ. This chain's CDR3 is CASSLGTSGRGGELFF. The CDR3, as DNA: TGTGCCAGCAGCTTAGGCACTAGCGGGAGAGGCGGGGAGCTGTTTTTT. Together with reference TRBV7-8 and TRBJ2-2, the CDR3 gives the full variable domain: GAGVSQSPRYKVAKRGQDVALRCDPISGHVSLFWYQQALGQGPEFLTYFQNEAQLDKSGLPSDRFFAERPEGSVSTLKIQRTQQEDSAVYLCASSLGTSGRGGELFFGEGSRLTVL.

The rearrangement uses TRBV10-3 and TRBJ1-5; D gene unclear. The germline V and J ends were trimmed by 4 bases and 1 base, with 8 bases remaining between them. The germline gives CDR1 ENHRY, CDR2 SYGVKD. The CDR3 has 14 residues. CDR3: CAISAGESNQPQHF. The DNA of the CDR3 is TGTGCCATCAGTGCCGGGGAAAGCAATCAGCCCCAGCATTTT.

The V gene is TRBV5-1, the J gene TRBJ1-6; the match to TRBD1 covers 8 bases. Germline V gene lookup returns CDR1 SGHRS and CDR2 YFSETQ. The CDR3 is 16 residues long. With V trimmed by 3 bases and J by 2 bases, 4 bases remained unmatched. The CDR3 reads CASSSRGPPYNSPLHF. The CDR3, as DNA: TGCGCCAGCAGCTCCAGGGGGCCCCCCTATAATTCACCCCTCCACTTT.

The chain combines TRBV19 with TRBJ1-4, with D tentatively TRBD1 (5 bases). The CDR3 length is 14 residues. V lost 4 bases and J lost 5, with 11 bases in between. CDR1 and CDR2 from the germline V gene are LNHDA and SQIVND (reference sequence). CDR3 DNA sequence: TGTGCCAGTAGTACCTCCCAGGGCAATGAAAAACTGTTTTTT. Translation: CASSTSQGNEKLFF.

Points on this clone: The sample holds other DNA sequences that translate to the same CDR3. V usage is TRBV5-4 and J usage is TRBJ2-5; tentatively, D is TRBD1 or TRBD2 (5 bases each). The germline V gene encodes CDR1 SGHNT and CDR2 YYREEE (reference sequence). The CDR3 consists of 14 residues. The V end lost 0 bases, the J end lost 4 bases, and 10 bases lay between the germline ends. The CDR3 loop is CASSLEAGGETQYF. The CDR3 nucleotides are TGTGCCAGCAGCTTGGAAGCTGGGGGAGAGACCCAGTACTTC.

This clone was seen only once. This chain connects TRBV4-1 to TRBJ2-1; TRBD2 agrees at 10 bases. After removal of 1 base from V and 6 bases from J, the junction contained 12 bases not matched to a gene. CDR3 length: 18 amino acids. Germline values: CDR1 MGHRA, CDR2 YSYEKL. CDR3 sequence (DNA): TGCGCCAGCAGCCAAGGTTATTTAGGACTAGCGGCCTTCAATGAGCAGTTCTTC. Translated, it gives CASSQGYLGLAAFNEQFF.

This chain uses TRBV30 with TRBJ2-3; TRBD2 agrees at 13 bases. The CDR3 consists of 16 residues. Germline V gene lookup returns CDR1 GTSNPN and CDR2 SVGIG (reference sequence). The V and J ends lost 2 bases and 4 bases, in that order; junction bases with no gene match: 6. CDR3 bases: TGTGCCTGGAGTCAACAACTAGCGGGGGGGTCAGATACGCAGTATTTT. Translation: CAWSQQLAGGSDTQYF.

The chain recombines TRBV12-1 with TRBJ2-1; TRBD2, the table's D call, was not compared with the DNA. TRBV12-1 is an annotated pseudogene. CDR3 length: 17 amino acids. The CDR3 DNA reads as TGTGCCAGCAGCTTTGCCGTCTACGGGAGGGCCCTCCGGGAGCAGTTCTTC. Translated, it gives CASSFAVYGRALREQFF.

This chain joins TRBV2 and TRBJ1-1; 7 positions match TRBD1. The CDR3 has 15 residues. The germline CDR1 and CDR2 sequences are SNHLY and FYNNEI. The junction had 12 bases not matched to a gene; V was cut back by 6 bases and J by 5 bases. The CDR3 DNA reads as TGTGCCAGCAGGGCACAGGGGCGGGGGAATACTGAAGCTTTCTTT. Its translation is CASRAQGRGNTEAFF.

Points on this clone: This same CDR3 is encoded by further DNA sequences in the sample. The chain has TRBV9 and TRBJ2-2; D is possibly TRBD1 (5 bases). Germline V CDR1 and CDR2: SGDLS, YYNGEE. The CDR3 is 13 amino acids. V was pared by 1 base and J by 4 bases, with 5 bases between. The CDR3 DNA follows: TGTGCCAGCAGCGTAAGGGGCACCGGGGAGCTGTTTTTT. Amino acid sequence: CASSVRGTGELFF.

The rearrangement links TRBV27 to TRBJ2-1; D call uncertain. CDR1 is MNHEY and CDR2 is SMNVEV in the germline V gene (reference sequence). The germline V and J ends were trimmed by 3 bases and 5 bases, with 5 bases remaining between them. The CDR3 covers 12 residues. CDR3 sequence: CASSFSNNEQFF. The CDR3, as DNA: TGTGCCAGCAGTTTCAGTAACAATGAGCAGTTCTTC.

V usage is TRBV7-9 and J usage is TRBJ1-2; D ambiguous. The germline V gene has CDR1 SEHNR and CDR2 FQNEAQ (reference sequence). The CDR3 is 15 residues long. V was trimmed by 3 bases and J by 4 bases, leaving 15 bases between them. CDR3 amino acids: CASSLVQAHPYGYTF. The CDR3 coding sequence is TGTGCCAGCAGCTTGGTCCAGGCCCATCCCTATGGCTACACCTTC.

The chain is built from TRBV10-3 and TRBJ1-4, with D perhaps matching TRBD1 (6 bases). CDR3 size: 18 residues. Germline-derived CDR1 and CDR2 are ENHRY and SYGVKD. V was trimmed by 0 bases and J by 6 bases, leaving 20 bases between them. CDR3 bases: TGTGCCATCAGTGAGTCCCTCCCTGGTTGGGGGGCGTATGAAAAACTGTTTTTT. This encodes CAISESLPGWGAYEKLFF.

The rearrangement joins TRBV6-1 to TRBJ1-5; D is possibly TRBD1 (6 bases). The germline V gene has CDR1 MNHNS and CDR2 SASEGT. V gave up 6 bases and J gave up 7 bases, with 22 bases separating them. This CDR3 is built from 16 residues. CDR3 nucleotides: TGTGCCAGCAGCGAACAGGGCGGGGCTGCATACCAGCCCCAGCATTTT. Amino acids: CASSEQGGAAYQPQHF.

V gene TRBV7-9 combines with J gene TRBJ2-2, with 8 bases lining up with TRBD2. This CDR3 is built from 15 residues. V shed 5 bases, J shed 4 bases, and the junction held 6 bases outside the gene matches. Germline lookup yields CDR1 SEHNR and CDR2 FQNEAQ (reference sequence). CDR3 in amino acids: CASSGQREFTGELFF. The CDR3 DNA sequence: TGTGCCAGCAGCGGGCAGCGGGAGTTCACCGGGGAGCTGTTTTTT.

The chain is built from TRBV2 and TRBJ2-3, with D perhaps TRBD2 (5 bases). Deletions cut 6 bases from V and 3 bases from J, with 7 bases between. From germline, CDR1 is SNHLY and CDR2 FYNNEI. The CDR3 runs to 12 residues. CDR3 in DNA: TGTGCCAGCAGACTAGAGACAGATACGCAGTATTTT. Translating it yields CASRLETDTQYF.

The chain employs TRBV7-3 and TRBJ2-7; weak D call: TRBD1 (7 bases). The CDR3 runs 13 residues. V was cut by 5 bases and J by 6 bases, with 14 bases left in between. In germline, CDR1 is SGHTA, CDR2 FQGTGA. CDR3 nucleotides: TGTGCCAGCAGCCCAGGGGGGATTGGCGAGCAGTACTTC. Translated: CASSPGGIGEQYF.

This clone was seen just once. The sample has other DNA sequences that encode this CDR3 too. The genes are TRBV18 and TRBJ2-7; 9 nucleotides align to TRBD1. CDR3 length equals 14 residues. From germline, CDR1 is KGHSH and CDR2 LQKENI. The V segment lost 5 bases and the J segment 3 bases; nucleotides outside the gene matches: 5. The CDR3 DNA reads as TGTGCCAGCTCAAGTGGACAGGGGAACTACGAGCAGTACTTC. Translated: CASSSGQGNYEQYF. Full variable domain (missing parts from reference TRBV18 and TRBJ2-7): NAGVMQNPRHLVRRRGQEARLRCSPMKGHSHVYWYRQLPEEGLKFMVYLQKENIIDESGMPKERFSAEFPKEGPSILRIQQVVRGDSAAYFCASSSGQGNYEQYFGPGTRLTVT.

V gene TRBV28 combines with J gene TRBJ1-5; no reliable D call. The CDR3 is 14 amino acids. Germline lookup yields CDR1 MDHEN and CDR2 SYDVKM. The germline V and J ends were trimmed by 3 bases and 3 bases, with 9 bases remaining between them. CDR3 protein: CASSLRAPNQPQHF. Written as DNA, the CDR3 is TGTGCCAGCAGTTTGAGGGCACCCAATCAGCCCCAGCATTTT.

A note on this clone: At the DNA level, this CDR3 is encoded by other sequences in the same sample as well. The gene calls are TRBV5-1 and TRBJ2-3, with TRBD1 matching 10 bases. In germline, CDR1 is SGHRS, CDR2 YFSETQ. The CDR3 totals 15 residues. Unmatched junction bases numbered 3, after V lost 0 bases and J lost 5 bases. The CDR3 DNA sequence: TGCGCCAGCAGCTTGGGACAGGGGGCCGGAGATACGCAGTATTTT. This translates into CASSLGQGAGDTQYF.

V is TRBV19 and J is TRBJ1-4; maybe TRBD1 (5 bases). V was cut by 8 bases and J by 3 bases, with 16 bases left in between. The CDR3 has 15 residues. Germline loops: CDR1 LNHDA, CDR2 SQIVND (reference sequence). CDR3 protein: CASAQEGNANEKLFF. The CDR3 DNA is TGTGCCAGTGCACAGGAAGGGAACGCTAATGAAAAACTGTTTTTT.

V usage is TRBV7-2 and J usage is TRBJ2-7, with D unresolved. V was trimmed by 0 bases and J by 7 bases, leaving 13 bases between them. CDR1 and CDR2 (germline): SGHTA, FQGNSA. The CDR3 totals 14 residues. DNA for the CDR3: TGTGCCAGCAGCTTAGCCCTCCAAGTTAATGAGCAGTACTTC. Translation gives CASSLALQVNEQYF.

The count of this clone is one. This chain uses TRBV30 with TRBJ2-7; 10 bases match TRBD1. V lost 3 bases to trimming and J lost 1 base; unmatched junction nucleotides: 3. This CDR3 is 14 amino acids long. Germline CDR1 GTSNPN, CDR2 SVGIG (reference sequence). The CDR3 here is CAWSADRGSYEQYF. The CDR3 DNA reads TGTGCCTGGAGCGCGGACAGGGGGTCCTACGAGCAGTACTTC.

J is TRBJ2-3 and V is TRBV18; 8 nucleotides agree with TRBD1. Germline-derived CDR1 and CDR2 are KGHSH and LQKENI. The V and J ends lost 3 bases and 0 bases, in that order; junction bases with no gene match: 5. The CDR3 totals 16 residues. CDR3 bases: TGTGCCAGCTCACCCCTGGACAGGGTGAGCACAGATACGCAGTATTTT. It yields the protein CASSPLDRVSTDTQYF.

The gene calls are TRBV30 and TRBJ1-1; 8 positions match TRBD1. This CDR3 is 15 amino acids long. V trimming: 5 bases; J trimming: 8 bases; junction bases outside the gene matches: 16. In germline, CDR1 is GTSNPN, CDR2 SVGIG (reference sequence). CDR3 residues: CAWDPLDRVESEAFF. The CDR3 bases are TGTGCCTGGGACCCCTTGGACAGGGTGGAATCAGAAGCTTTCTTT.

This clone came up a few times. The chain is built from TRBV6-4 and TRBJ1-2; D might be TRBD1 (5 bases). Per germline, CDR1 MRHNA and CDR2 SNTAGT. CDR3 length: 15 amino acids. V lost 5 bases, J lost 0 bases, and 13 bases lay in between. DNA for the CDR3: TGTGCCAGCAGTCCACGGCCGGGGCCTAACTATGGCTACACCTTC. This codes for CASSPRPGPNYGYTF.